Below, 30 T cell receptor beta chains from the same sample are listed, as sequenced in a study of cytomegalovirus exposure and HLA in healthy donors. PCR used 60 Vbeta primers and 13 Jbeta primers. TCRdb's table, derived via immunoSEQ multiplex PCR, lists solely in-frame clones and lacks some. The sample has some 170,000 clones; 9.5% are singletons. Sequences were obtained from PBMCs. These receptors all stem from a woman aged 25 to 45 in good health and CMV-seropositive.

This clone came up many times. The chain carries TRBV11-2 and TRBJ2-4; TRBD2 matches 9 bases. The trim removed 4 bases at V and 8 bases at J, leaving 21 bases unmatched. CDR1 is SGHAT and CDR2 is FQNNGV in the germline V gene. The CDR3 contains 19 residues. In DNA form, the CDR3 reads TGTGCCAGCAGCTCAGGGGGTCTTAGCGGGGGCCGCGGGGTTGACATTCAGTACTTC. Protein product: CASSSGGLSGGRGVDIQYF.

Only a few counts were recorded for this clone. The V gene is TRBV6-4, the J gene TRBJ2-7, with D perhaps matching TRBD2 (6 bases). V was shortened by 6 bases and J by 5 bases, with 23 bases between the two germline ends. CDR1 is MRHNA, CDR2 SNTAGT, per germline. CDR3 length: 16 amino acids. The CDR3 DNA reads as TGTGCCAGCAGGGCGGCGGTAAGGGGAGGAGGTAACGAGCAGTACTTC. Residues: CASRAAVRGGGNEQYF.

This clone was seen more than once but under ten times. The rearrangement uses TRBV19 and TRBJ1-1, with 7 bases identical to TRBD1. V lost 2 bases, J lost 4 bases, and 10 bases stayed unmatched. Germline CDR1 LNHDA, CDR2 SQIVND (reference sequence). The CDR3 extends over 16 amino acids. CDR3 protein: CASSIRDSVSVTEAFF. CDR3 DNA sequence: TGTGCCAGTAGTATACGGGACAGCGTGTCTGTCACTGAAGCTTTCTTT.

This clone was counted between two and nine times. V usage is TRBV6-1 and J usage is TRBJ2-5; 8 bases agree with TRBD2. This CDR3 comprises 15 residues. Germline CDR1 MNHNS, CDR2 SASEGT. Trimming cost V 7 bases and J 2 bases; bases outside gene matches: 9. The CDR3, as DNA: TGTGCCAGCACTCCCGGGAGGGGGTGGCAAGAGACCCAGTACTTC. Translating gives CASTPGRGWQETQYF.

The rearrangement uses TRBV5-1 and TRBJ2-3, with D perhaps TRBD1 (5 bases). Germline values: CDR1 SGHRS, CDR2 YFSETQ. The CDR3 length is 14 residues. V lost 0 bases to trimming and J lost 7 bases, with 12 bases between them. CDR3 sequence (DNA): TGCGCCAGCAGCTTGGGCCAAGGGGTAAATACGCAGTATTTT. Translated, it gives CASSLGQGVNTQYF.

There are a few counts of this clone. V usage is TRBV30 and J usage is TRBJ1-4; D not certain. This CDR3 is 11 amino acids long. From germline, CDR1 is GTSNPN and CDR2 SVGIG (reference sequence). Deletions cut 8 bases from V and 8 bases from J, with 12 bases between. The CDR3 region has the DNA TGTGCCGCCAAATTACAGGAAAAACTGTTTTTT. As protein: CAAKLQEKLFF.

This clone was seen a handful of times. The rearrangement links TRBV6-1 to TRBJ1-1; D ambiguous. The V end was cut by 3 bases, the J end by 8 bases, with 13 bases between. CDR3 length equals 13 residues. Germline-derived CDR1 and CDR2 are MNHNS and SASEGT. This CDR3 reads CASSDVRYSEAFF. CDR3 DNA: TGTGCCAGCAGTGATGTCAGGTACTCGGAAGCTTTCTTT.

V and J are TRBV4-1 and TRBJ1-2; D is possibly TRBD1 (5 bases). The V end was cut by 1 base, the J end by 4 bases, with 16 bases between. Germline V gene lookup returns CDR1 MGHRA and CDR2 YSYEKL. This CDR3 spans 16 amino acids. CDR3 coding DNA: TGCGCCAGCAGCCAAGTCGGCGGCGGGGACTTCTATGGCTACACCTTC. It is translated as CASSQVGGGDFYGYTF.

This clone was detected a few times. The rearrangement uses TRBV9 and TRBJ1-1; TRBD1 matches 8 bases. The V and J ends lost 5 bases and 5 bases, in that order; junction bases with no gene match: 11. In germline, CDR1 is SGDLS, CDR2 YYNGEE. The CDR3 totals 15 residues. CDR3 residues: CASRDFDRGGTEAFF. CDR3 coding DNA: TGTGCCAGCAGAGATTTTGACAGGGGCGGTACTGAAGCTTTCTTT.

The count of this clone is one. The chain carries TRBV5-4 and TRBJ2-2; 8 nucleotides agree with TRBD1. CDR1 is SGHNT, CDR2 YYREEE, per germline (reference sequence). J lost 7 bases, V lost 0 bases, and 8 bases had no gene match. This CDR3 spans 16 amino acids. The CDR3: CASSLARTGRSGELFF. DNA of the CDR3: TGTGCCAGCAGCTTGGCGAGGACAGGGAGGAGCGGGGAGCTGTTTTTT.

This clone was observed a handful of times. The rearrangement joins TRBV27 to TRBJ1-2; TRBD1 matches at 8 bases. V lost 3 bases, J lost 5 bases, and 11 bases stayed unmatched. Germline V gene data show CDR1 as MNHEY and CDR2 as SMNVEV (reference sequence). The CDR3 consists of 16 residues. The CDR3 DNA follows: TGTGCCAGCAGTTTTCTGGCAGGGGGCGATATGTATGGCTACACCTTC. Its protein is CASSFLAGGDMYGYTF.

This clone has only a few counts. The chain has TRBV27 and TRBJ2-3, with 11 nucleotides matching TRBD2. Germline assignment: CDR1 MNHEY and CDR2 SMNVEV (reference sequence). The CDR3 runs 15 residues. Unmatched junction bases numbered 2, after V lost 3 bases and J lost 3 bases. In nucleotides, the CDR3 is TGTGCCAGCAGTTTTAGCGGGAGGGGGACAGATACGCAGTATTTT. Translated: CASSFSGRGTDTQYF.

CDR3 bases: TGTGCCAGCAGCCCTTCCAGGGCGAACACTGAAGCTTTCTTT. It codes for CASSPSRANTEAFF. The V gene is TRBV7-9, the J gene TRBJ1-1; D may be TRBD1 (5 bases). CDR3 length equals 14 residues. Trimming pared 5 bases from V and 1 base from J, leaving 11 bases between. Germline V gives CDR1 SEHNR, CDR2 FQNEAQ (reference sequence).

The rearrangement joins TRBV5-5 to TRBJ2-2, with TRBD2 matching 12 bases. The CDR3 is 16 residues long. In germline, CDR1 is SGHKS, CDR2 YYEKEE (reference sequence). The V segment lost 4 bases and the J segment 7 bases; nucleotides outside the gene matches: 8. CDR3 coding DNA: TGTGCCAGCAGCCCTGCTAGCGGGAGGGCCCTCGGGGAGCTGTTTTTT. As protein: CASSPASGRALGELFF. The full variable domain, its missing parts supplied by reference TRBV5-5 and TRBJ2-2, is DAGVTQSPTHLIKTRGQQVTLRCSPISGHKSVSWYQQVLGQGPQFIFQYYEKEERGRGNFPDRFSARQFPNYSSELNVNALLLGDSALYLCASSPASGRALGELFFGEGSRLTVL.

There are a few counts of this clone. This chain joins TRBV25-1 and TRBJ2-1; 10 nucleotides match TRBD2. The CDR3 is made up of 16 amino acids. Trimming removed 5 bases from V and 5 bases from J; junction bases left unmatched: 9. Germline V gene sequence: CDR1 MGHDK, CDR2 SYGVNS. CDR3: CASSISASGRDNEQFF. The CDR3 DNA reads as TGTGCCAGCAGTATCTCGGCTAGCGGGAGAGACAATGAGCAGTTCTTC.

The genes are TRBV18 and TRBJ2-3; 13 bases match TRBD2. Trimming cost V 0 bases and J 7 bases; bases outside gene matches: 7. The CDR3 is 17 residues long. The germline CDR1 and CDR2 sequences are KGHSH and LQKENI. The CDR3 spells CASSPPATSGRANTQYF. CDR3 DNA: TGTGCCAGCTCACCACCGGCAACTAGCGGGAGGGCAAATACGCAGTATTTT.

This clone came up a few times. Here the CDR3 DNA reads TGTGCCAGCAGCCCCAGGGTGGCGTCAGGGTATGGCTACACCTTC. Its protein product is CASSPRVASGYGYTF. V is TRBV6-5 and J is TRBJ1-2; D possibly corresponds to TRBD1 (5 bases). Germline CDR1 is MNHEY and CDR2 is SVGAGI. The V and J ends lost 6 bases and 5 bases respectively, with 19 bases between them. The CDR3 contains 15 residues.

This clone was seen a few times. The chain carries TRBV7-9 and TRBJ1-2; 7 positions match TRBD1. The CDR3 length is 14 residues. With V trimmed by 0 bases and J by 7 bases, 5 bases remained unmatched. Per the germline V gene, CDR1 is SEHNR and CDR2 is FQNEAQ (reference sequence). The CDR3 DNA follows: TGTGCCAGCAGCTTAGCCGACAGGGTGGGTGGCTACACCTTC. Amino acids: CASSLADRVGGYTF. Looking up the rest from reference TRBV7-9 and TRBJ1-2 gives the full variable domain: DTGVSQNPRHKITKRGQNVTFRCDPISEHNRLYWYRQTLGQGPEFLTYFQNEAQLEKSRLLSDRFSAERPKGSFSTLEIQRTEQGDSAMYLCASSLADRVGGYTFGSGTRLTVV.

This clone was seen a handful of times. The CDR3 DNA reads TGCGCCAGCAGCTCCCTAGCGGGAGGAAACACAGATACGCAGTATTTT. Translated, it gives CASSSLAGGNTDTQYF. This chain links TRBV5-1 with TRBJ2-3; 11 bases map to TRBD2. Trimming at V came to 3 bases and at J to 2 bases, leaving 5 bases not matched to a gene. The germline V gene encodes CDR1 SGHRS and CDR2 YFSETQ. The CDR3 is made up of 16 amino acids.

This clone was counted only a few times. This rearrangement joins TRBV7-9 to TRBJ2-5; D might be TRBD1 (6 bases). The CDR3 extends over 15 amino acids. Trimming pared 2 bases from V and 4 bases from J, leaving 14 bases between. CDR1 and CDR2 from the germline V gene are SEHNR and FQNEAQ (reference sequence). The CDR3 protein is CASSLTGTPSETQYF. The CDR3 DNA reads as TGTGCCAGCAGCTTAACAGGGACCCCATCAGAGACCCAGTACTTC. Variable domain in full (rest from reference TRBV7-9 and TRBJ2-5): DTGVSQNPRHKITKRGQNVTFRCDPISEHNRLYWYRQTLGQGPEFLTYFQNEAQLEKSRLLSDRFSAERPKGSFSTLEIQRTEQGDSAMYLCASSLTGTPSETQYFGPGTRLLVL.

In this sample, this clone turned up a few times. The V and J genes are TRBV9 and TRBJ2-5; 7 bases fit TRBD1. With 4 bases clipped from V and 7 bases from J, the junction kept 16 bases outside the gene matches. Germline CDR1 SGDLS, CDR2 YYNGEE. The CDR3 length is 16 residues. The DNA for the CDR3 is TGTGCCAGCAGCCCAGGGACAGCCGCCTCTTTTGGGACCCAGTACTTC. Its protein is CASSPGTAASFGTQYF. Full variable domain (missing parts from reference TRBV9 and TRBJ2-5): DSGVTQTPKHLITATGQRVTLRCSPRSGDLSVYWYQQSLDQGLQFLIQYYNGEERAKGNILERFSAQQFPDLHSELNLSSLELGDSALYFCASSPGTAASFGTQYFGPGTRLLVL.

This clone appeared a few times. V and J are TRBV6-5 and TRBJ1-1; a weak D match, TRBD1 (5 bases). This CDR3 has 15 residues. Germline V gives CDR1 MNHEY, CDR2 SVGAGI. Trimming took 0 bases from V and 3 from J, leaving 11 bases between them. The chain's CDR3 is CASSYSFRADTEAFF. CDR3 nucleotides: TGTGCCAGCAGTTACTCGTTCAGGGCGGACACTGAAGCTTTCTTT.

The chain recombines TRBV5-1 with TRBJ2-3; 9 bases agree with TRBD1. The CDR3 is 14 amino acids. Germline assignment: CDR1 SGHRS and CDR2 YFSETQ. Trimming took 5 bases from V and 3 from J; bases not matched to a gene: 4. Here the CDR3 DNA reads TGCGCCAGCAGTTCCGGGACAGGGACAGATACGCAGTATTTT. This translates into CASSSGTGTDTQYF.

This clone appeared a few times. The chain joins TRBV2 to TRBJ2-5; 7 bases agree with TRBD1. The CDR3 consists of 16 residues. Germline-derived CDR1 and CDR2 are SNHLY and FYNNEI. V lost 3 bases to trimming and J lost 5 bases; unmatched junction nucleotides: 12. The CDR3 loop reads CASSDPTGQPAETQYF. In DNA form, the CDR3 reads TGTGCCAGCAGTGACCCCACGGGACAGCCGGCGGAGACCCAGTACTTC.

The CDR3: CASSDRSAGNTIYF. DNA of the CDR3: TGTGCCAGCAGTGACAGGTCGGCTGGAAACACCATATATTTT. The V call is TRBV2, the J call TRBJ1-3; D is unclear. Trimming stripped 3 bases from V and 2 bases from J, with 8 bases between. In germline, CDR1 is SNHLY, CDR2 FYNNEI. This CDR3 is built from 14 residues.

The rearrangement joins TRBV7-2 to TRBJ1-1, with D maybe TRBD1 (5 bases). Germline-derived CDR1 and CDR2 are SGHTA and FQGNSA. The germline V and J ends were trimmed by 4 bases and 4 bases, with 22 bases remaining between them. This CDR3 region has 17 residues. CDR3: CASSSSPWPGVGTEAFF. The DNA of the CDR3 is TGTGCCAGCAGCTCCTCTCCTTGGCCGGGGGTAGGCACTGAAGCTTTCTTT.

The chain combines TRBV7-2 with TRBJ2-7, with D perhaps TRBD1 (6 bases). Trimming left V 2 bases short and J 3 bases short, with 14 bases between. The CDR3 has 15 residues. CDR1 is SGHTA and CDR2 is FQGNSA in the germline V gene. CDR3 in amino acids: CASSLPTGMGYEQYF. The CDR3 nucleotides are TGTGCCAGCAGCTTACCTACAGGGATGGGCTACGAGCAGTACTTC.

As to this clone: At the DNA level, this CDR3 is encoded by other sequences in the same sample as well. V and J are TRBV6-4 and TRBJ1-1, with 9 bases matching TRBD1. The V gene's germline CDR1 is MRHNA and CDR2 SNTAGT. V gave up 4 bases and J gave up 4 bases; unmatched junction bases: 7. The CDR3 totals 15 residues. The CDR3 reads CASSASTGGTTEAFF. In nucleotides, the CDR3 is TGTGCCAGCAGTGCCTCGACAGGGGGAACCACTGAAGCTTTCTTT.

V gene TRBV29-1 combines with J gene TRBJ1-2; 7 positions match TRBD1. The CDR3 is 13 residues long. Germline loops: CDR1 SQVTM, CDR2 ANQGSEA. V was pared by 5 bases and J by 7 bases, with 10 bases of the junction left unmatched. DNA of the CDR3: TGCAGCGTTCCTGACAGGGTGGCGGGTGGCTACACCTTC. Encoded protein: CSVPDRVAGGYTF. Full variable domain (remainder filled in from reference TRBV29-1 and TRBJ1-2): SAVISQKPSRDICQRGTSLTIQCQVDSQVTMMFWYRQQPGQSLTLIATANQGSEATYESGFVIDKFPISRPNLTFSTLTVSNMSPEDSSIYLCSVPDRVAGGYTFGSGTRLTVV.

In its sample, this clone was seen a few times. The rearrangement links TRBV30 to TRBJ1-5; D is unresolved. CDR3 size: 19 residues. Between the trimmed V and J ends, which lost 0 bases and 3 bases, there was a span of 24 bases. Germline V gives CDR1 GTSNPN, CDR2 SVGIG (reference sequence). As DNA, the CDR3 is TGTGCCTGGAGTGTAGGCATCAGCGGAGGGCATCGGCCCAATCAGCCCCAGCATTTT. Amino acids: CAWSVGISGGHRPNQPQHF.